The 29 T cell receptor beta chains presented below share a single source sample, sequenced in a study of cytomegalovirus exposure and HLA in healthy donors. The PCR ran on 60 Vbeta and 13 Jbeta primers. Some clones are missing from TCRdb's copy, which holds only in-frame ones; the method was immunoSEQ multiplex PCR. The sample records approximately 79,000 clones, 65% to 75% being singletons. The sample was PBMCs. These receptors were collected from a man aged 35 to 55 in good health and CMV-seropositive.

The CDR3 coding sequence is TGTGCCAGCAGTGTGCAGTTACAAGAGACCCAGTACTTC. Encoded protein: CASSVQLQETQYF. The V and J genes are TRBV2 and TRBJ2-5; the D is unclear. This CDR3 contains 13 residues. CDR1 and CDR2 (germline): SNHLY, FYNNEI. V was cut by 4 bases and J by 2 bases, with 8 bases left in between.

This clone was observed a handful of times. The chain combines TRBV18 with TRBJ1-2; D is ambiguous. The CDR3 length is 13 residues. Trimming took off 4 bases at V and 4 bases at J, with 10 bases between the two ends. Germline V gene data show CDR1 as KGHSH and CDR2 as LQKENI. CDR3 DNA sequence: TGTGCCAGCTCACTTTCGCCCAGCTATGGCTACACCTTC. Translating it yields CASSLSPSYGYTF.

This clone has more than one count but fewer than ten. The V and J genes are TRBV30 and TRBJ1-3; perhaps TRBD1 as D (5 bases). This CDR3 is built from 16 residues. V lost 3 bases and J 0 bases, leaving 15 bases between the germline ends. CDR1 is GTSNPN and CDR2 is SVGIG in the germline V gene (reference sequence). Here the CDR3 reads CAWSPGRSSSGNTIYF. The CDR3 DNA sequence: TGTGCCTGGAGCCCAGGGCGGTCGAGCTCTGGAAACACCATATATTTT.

This clone was seen a few times. V usage is TRBV7-3 and J usage is TRBJ2-1, with 7 bases that match TRBD2. J gave up 5 bases and V 0 bases, and 7 bases lay outside the gene matches. Germline V lookup: CDR1 SGHTA, CDR2 FQGTGA. The CDR3 is made up of 16 amino acids. The CDR3 sequence: CASSLTSGGGNNEQFF. The CDR3 DNA is TGTGCCAGCAGCTTAACGTCGGGAGGCGGCAACAATGAGCAGTTCTTC.

V is TRBV18 and J is TRBJ2-1, with D possibly being TRBD1 (6 bases). CDR1 is KGHSH and CDR2 is LQKENI in the germline V gene. The CDR3 consists of 18 residues. V lost 2 bases, J lost 2 bases, and 19 bases lay in between. CDR3 nucleotide sequence: TGTGCCAGCTCACCAACAGGAGCGGACAGCCTTACCTACAATGAGCAGTTCTTC. It codes for CASSPTGADSLTYNEQFF.

A remark on this clone: At one of its ends the junction is not consistent with the germline gene, which may arise from a read error. This chain uses TRBV6-5 with TRBJ1-2; D remains unclear. The CDR3 sequence is 13 residues long. Germline CDR1 is MNHEY and CDR2 is SVGAGI. The CDR3 DNA sequence: TGTGCCAGCAGTCCGTCCTTTAACAATGGCTACACCTTC. This sequence encodes CASSPSFNNGYTF.

This chain joins TRBV5-1 and TRBJ2-3, with no clear D. Between the trimmed V and J ends, which lost 4 bases and 0 bases, there was a span of 15 bases. This CDR3 comprises 16 residues. Germline loops: CDR1 SGHRS, CDR2 YFSETQ. CDR3 coding DNA: TGCGCCAGCAGCCCTGGCGGTACGACTAGCACAGATACGCAGTATTTT. Protein product: CASSPGGTTSTDTQYF. The entire variable domain, with the rest obtained from reference TRBV5-1 and TRBJ2-3, is as follows: KAGVTQTPRYLIKTRGQQVTLSCSPISGHRSVSWYQQTPGQGLQFLFEYFSETQRNKGNFPGRFSGRQFSNSRSEMNVSTLELGDSALYLCASSPGGTTSTDTQYFGPGTRLTVL.

Concerning this clone itself: At one end, the junction sequence differs from germline, possibly due to a read error. This sequence joins TRBV5-1 and TRBJ2-7; 9 bases agree with TRBD1. This CDR3 is built from 14 residues. Germline loops: CDR1 SGHRS, CDR2 YFSETQ. The CDR3 DNA is TGCGCCAGCCGCTTCGGACAGGGGCCCTACGAGCAGTACTTC. This gives the protein CASRFGQGPYEQYF.

J is TRBJ2-7 and V is TRBV9; TRBD2 agrees at 7 bases. Germline assignment: CDR1 SGDLS and CDR2 YYNGEE. The CDR3 sequence is 14 residues long. The V segment lost 0 bases and the J segment 2 bases; nucleotides outside the gene matches: 2. CDR3 bases: TGTGCCAGCAGCGTAGGGGAGGGAACCTACGAGCAGTACTTC. The encoded protein is CASSVGEGTYEQYF.

This chain connects TRBV7-6 to TRBJ1-4, with 9 bases lining up with TRBD1. The CDR3 is 14 residues long. With 4 bases clipped from V and 8 bases from J, the junction kept 5 bases outside the gene matches. Germline-derived CDR1 and CDR2 are SGHVS and FNYEAQ. Here the CDR3 reads CASSWGQGEEKLFF. The CDR3, as DNA: TGTGCCAGCAGCTGGGGACAGGGAGAGGAAAAACTGTTTTTT.

Points on this clone: Other DNA variants within this sample encode the same CDR3. V and J are TRBV4-3 and TRBJ2-7; 9 nucleotides agree with TRBD1. There are 15 residues in the CDR3. Germline CDR1 is LGHNA and CDR2 is YSLEER. V trimming: 0 bases; J trimming: 2 bases; junction bases outside the gene matches: 2. CDR3 in DNA: TGCGCCAGCAGCCAAGAGGGACAGGGTGCCTACGAGCAGTACTTC. Protein product: CASSQEGQGAYEQYF.

This chain joins TRBV5-8 and TRBJ2-7; 13 positions match TRBD2. Germline V gene data show CDR1 as SGHTS and CDR2 as YDEGEE. The junction had 8 bases not matched to a gene; V was cut back by 4 bases and J by 7 bases. This CDR3 has 15 amino acids. This chain's CDR3 is CASSTGTSGKLEQYF. DNA of the CDR3: TGTGCCAGCAGCACCGGGACTAGCGGGAAATTGGAGCAGTACTTC.

Details on this clone: At one end the junction does not follow the germline gene, possibly because of a read error. J is TRBJ1-1 and V is TRBV28, with D possibly TRBD1 on 6 matching bases. Per the germline V gene, CDR1 is MDHEN and CDR2 is SYDVKM. The length of the CDR3 is 15 residues. The CDR3 loop reads CASRLFLGGRTEAFF. CDR3 nucleotide sequence: TGTGCCAGCAGGTTATTTCTAGGGGGTAGGACTGAAGCTTTCTTT.

V usage is TRBV5-4 and J usage is TRBJ1-2; D remains ambiguous. The V gene's germline CDR1 is SGHNT and CDR2 YYREEE (reference sequence). The CDR3 extends over 13 amino acids. Trimming cost V 2 bases and J 5 bases, with 10 bases left between them. CDR3 in DNA: TGTGCCAGCAGCTTTAATGGGGAGTATGGCTACACCTTC. The encoded protein is CASSFNGEYGYTF.

The chain joins TRBV30 to TRBJ2-7; 9 bases map to TRBD2. This CDR3 contains 16 residues. Per germline, CDR1 GTSNPN and CDR2 SVGIG (reference sequence). The V and J ends lost 3 bases and 7 bases, in that order; junction bases with no gene match: 16. The CDR3 region has the DNA TGTGCCTGGAGGAAACTCTGGGCGGGAGGGCCAGGGGAGCAGTACTTC. This codes for CAWRKLWAGGPGEQYF.

The rearrangement uses TRBV2 and TRBJ2-1; D possibly corresponds to TRBD1 (5 bases). The CDR3 is made up of 11 amino acids. From germline, CDR1 is SNHLY and CDR2 FYNNEI. The germline V and J ends were trimmed by 9 bases and 10 bases, with 13 bases remaining between them. The CDR3 loop is CARGLSGEQFF. DNA of the CDR3: TGTGCCAGAGGGCTATCAGGGGAGCAGTTCTTC.

This clone was observed a few times. This rearrangement joins TRBV6-5 to TRBJ1-5; D gene unclear. V was shortened by 8 bases and J by 4 bases, with 12 bases between the two germline ends. Germline lookup yields CDR1 MNHEY and CDR2 SVGAGI. This CDR3 spans 13 amino acids. CDR3 protein: CASGKAGNQPQHF. DNA for the CDR3: TGTGCCAGCGGAAAGGCCGGGAATCAGCCCCAGCATTTT.

The rearrangement joins TRBV2 to TRBJ1-2; D gene uncertain. The germline V gene has CDR1 SNHLY and CDR2 FYNNEI. The ends were cut back, 2 bases at V and 3 bases at J, with 10 bases in the middle. This CDR3 is built from 14 residues. The CDR3, as DNA: TGTGCCAGCAGTGAACGGGTAGAGGACTATGGCTACACCTTC. This encodes CASSERVEDYGYTF.

The chain uses TRBV5-1 and TRBJ2-1; the D is unclear. The CDR3 is 14 residues long. CDR1 and CDR2 from the germline V gene are SGHRS and YFSETQ. V was shortened by 1 base and J by 1 base, with 6 bases between the two germline ends. CDR3 bases: TGCGCCAGCAGCTTGTGGGCGTCCTACAATGAGCAGTTCTTC. Amino acid sequence: CASSLWASYNEQFF.

J is TRBJ2-3 and V is TRBV5-4; 7 bases map to TRBD2. Per the germline V gene, CDR1 is SGHNT and CDR2 is YYREEE (reference sequence). Trimming took 5 bases from V and 1 from J; bases not matched to a gene: 19. The CDR3 is made up of 19 amino acids. The CDR3 sequence: CASSHPPSGIGSRTDTQYF. CDR3 in DNA: TGTGCCAGCAGTCATCCCCCGAGCGGGATTGGTAGCCGCACAGATACGCAGTATTTT.

The chain couples TRBV28 to TRBJ1-5; unclear D gene. Germline V gene data show CDR1 as MDHEN and CDR2 as SYDVKM. Trimming removed 7 bases at V and 7 bases at J, with 11 bases between. The CDR3 covers 12 residues. CDR3 sequence reads: CASTRVPQPQHF. DNA for the CDR3: TGTGCCAGCACGAGGGTCCCACAGCCCCAGCATTTT.

V and J are TRBV2 and TRBJ1-1; 9 bases align to TRBD1. CDR1 is SNHLY, CDR2 FYNNEI, per germline. The V and J ends lost 8 bases and 7 bases, in that order; junction bases with no gene match: 5. This CDR3 comprises 12 residues. CDR3 sequence (DNA): TGTGCCAGCTCCTTGGACAGGGGTGAAGCTTTCTTT. Translating gives CASSLDRGEAFF.

V gene TRBV29-1 combines with J gene TRBJ2-1; D may be TRBD2 (6 bases). Germline V gene lookup returns CDR1 SQVTM and CDR2 ANQGSEA. The CDR3 is made up of 14 amino acids. Trimming cost V 0 bases and J 5 bases, with 11 bases left between them. The CDR3 DNA reads as TGCAGCGTTGAAGAGGCGCTAGCGAACAATGAGCAGTTCTTC. Residues: CSVEEALANNEQFF.

V gene TRBV10-3 combines with J gene TRBJ1-2, with 7 bases fitting TRBD1. Trimming removed 8 bases from V and 1 base from J; junction bases left unmatched: 7. Germline values: CDR1 ENHRY, CDR2 SYGVKD. CDR3 length: 14 amino acids. The CDR3, as DNA: TGTGCCATCGCCAGGGACAGCAATAACTATGGCTACACCTTC. Its protein is CAIARDSNNYGYTF.

The genes are TRBV19 and TRBJ2-7; TRBD2 is a possible D gene (6 bases). Germline CDR1 LNHDA, CDR2 SQIVND (reference sequence). CDR3 size: 17 residues. V dropped 2 bases and J dropped 7 bases, with 24 bases sitting between them. The CDR3 sequence: CASSISLAQAVGGEQYF. DNA of the CDR3: TGTGCCAGTAGTATATCCCTCGCCCAGGCAGTCGGGGGTGAGCAGTACTTC.

The chain has TRBV6-5 and TRBJ1-4; TRBD1 aligns across 10 bases. Germline V lookup: CDR1 MNHEY, CDR2 SVGAGI. The ends lost 5 bases at V and 8 bases at J; junction bases unmatched: 5. The CDR3 spans 14 residues. The DNA for the CDR3 is TGTGCCAGCAGTACGACAGGGGGCAGGGAAAAACTGTTTTTT. As protein: CASSTTGGREKLFF.

There are a few counts of this clone. The chain uses TRBV4-3 and TRBJ1-1, with D tentatively TRBD1 (5 bases). CDR3 length equals 15 residues. Germline CDR1 LGHNA, CDR2 YSLEER. Between the trimmed V and J ends, which lost 1 base and 6 bases, there was a span of 15 bases. CDR3 sequence: CASSQAGNRRPEAFF. The CDR3 DNA reads as TGCGCCAGCAGCCAAGCCGGAAACAGGCGGCCTGAAGCTTTCTTT.

This rearrangement joins TRBV2 to TRBJ1-2, with 7 bases matching TRBD1. CDR1 and CDR2 from the germline V gene are SNHLY and FYNNEI. The trim removed 4 bases at V and 6 bases at J, leaving 8 bases unmatched. This CDR3 has 14 residues. This chain's CDR3 is CASSGLGGSDGYTF. Written as DNA, the CDR3 is TGTGCCAGCAGTGGTTTAGGGGGCAGCGATGGCTACACCTTC.

The rearrangement joins TRBV18 to TRBJ2-1; 9 positions agree with TRBD1. V dropped 4 bases and J dropped 6; count of bases not matched to a gene: 10. Germline V lookup: CDR1 KGHSH, CDR2 LQKENI. The CDR3 extends over 16 amino acids. CDR3 coding DNA: TGTGCCAGCTCACTATGGACAGGGGAGAGTAGCAATGAGCAGTTCTTC. This translates into CASSLWTGESSNEQFF.